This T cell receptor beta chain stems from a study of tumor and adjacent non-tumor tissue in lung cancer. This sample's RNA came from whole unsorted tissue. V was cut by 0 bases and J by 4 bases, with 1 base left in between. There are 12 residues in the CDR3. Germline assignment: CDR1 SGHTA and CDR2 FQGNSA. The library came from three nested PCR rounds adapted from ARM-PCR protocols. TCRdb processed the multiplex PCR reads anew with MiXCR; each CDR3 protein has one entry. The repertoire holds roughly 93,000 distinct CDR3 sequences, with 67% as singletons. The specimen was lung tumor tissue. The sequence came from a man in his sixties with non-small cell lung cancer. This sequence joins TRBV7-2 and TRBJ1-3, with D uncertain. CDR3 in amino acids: CASSLAGNTIYF. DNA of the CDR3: TGTGCCAGCAGCTTAGCCGGAAACACCATATATTTT.